This entry features one T cell receptor (beta chain) sequence. This receptor's antigen is unknown. The record has no base qualities; no much larger clone is one base away. Its CDR3 holds 14 amino acids, cysteine through phenylalanine. The CDR3 DNA has 42 bases and is translated from base 1. V drops 9 bases and J drops 7 bases, leaving 16 bases in between. Sequences MDHEN (CDR1) and SYDVKM (CDR2) are obtained from the germline V gene. The sample belongs to a study of Graves' ophthalmopathy and Graves' hyperthyroidism (dated by TCRdb to between 2017 and 2018). Concerning the study at large: Peripheral blood was collected at initial diagnosis, prior to any treatment. In six or seven hyperthyroidism patients, the T-cell repertoires found in thyroid tissue were compared with those found in blood. TCR beta repertoire signatures were used to distinguish Graves' ophthalmopathy from Graves' hyperthyroidism and to predict progression to ophthalmopathy. The roughly 91 discovery patients were randomly divided into training and test sets at a 7:3 ratio. In total, 135 blood samples were TCR-sequenced: under 45 ophthalmopathy, roughly 80 hyperthyroidism and some 17 hyperthyroidism-to-ophthalmopathy patients. An independent validation cohort was composed of roughly 19 hyperthyroidism patients and about 16 patients who later progressed from hyperthyroidism to ophthalmopathy. To explore V-J signatures that distinguish ophthalmopathy from hyperthyroidism, a discovery set of around 100 patients was enrolled, made up of 40 to 45 with ophthalmopathy and under 65 with stable hyperthyroidism. After sampling, hyperthyroidism patients received methimazole starting at 30 mg daily, and ophthalmopathy patients received high-dose intravenous methylprednisolone.

The ophthalmopathy patients had moderately to severely active disease, with a Clinical Activity Score of 3 or higher, a NOSPECS grade of 4 or higher, and a disease duration of less than 3 months. Patients were excluded if they had other autoimmune diseases, uncontrolled infections, pregnancy or lactation. Diagnosis was based on clinical symptoms, serum thyroxine, TRAb, thyroid ultrasound and orbital computed tomography. Using Ficoll-Paque density gradient centrifugation, PBMCs were isolated from approximately 11 ml of fresh peripheral blood. Total RNA was extracted using Trizol reagent, and RNA quality was checked on an Agilent 2100 Bioanalyzer. For repertoire sequencing, the TCR beta CDR3 regions were amplified from RNA transcripts. The first round of RT-PCR was done with HTBI primers and the Qiagen OneStep RT-PCR kit, and was followed by a second round of multiplex PCR, then size selection and purification. Libraries were sequenced on an Illumina HiSeq2000 using paired-end 100 bp reads. In the paper's pipeline: SOAPnuke was used to process the reads, throwing out any read that had adapters, had uncalled bases, had a mean Phred below 15, or lacked an exact constant-primer or identifier match. COPE v1.2.5 was used to merge high-quality paired reads. Each unique nucleotide sequence was defined as a clonotype, and clonotypes were aligned to IMGT TRB V, D and J references with MiTCR v1.1. Only V-J combinations with frequency above 0.0001 were analysed, covering 99.2% of repertoires. For each V-J combination, a TCR clonal expansion and chaos score was defined as F50 clonal expansion divided by the chaos observed in the TCRdist matrix. Welch's t-statistics and random forest were used to reduce features to 13 V-J combinations, which were fed into a naive Bayes classifier. Thyroid-blood repertoire similarity was quantified with the Morisita-Horn index. TCRdb handled the public reads itself, with Q25 trimming in fastp and clone calling in MiXCR, and kept productive beta chains. Rows are unified per CDR3 protein, each entry keeping the most common DNA and genes. The V and J calls shown here were made by TCRdb, not taken from the authors' results. In this sample the table shows about 480,000 distinct CDR3 sequences, approximately 14% of which occur a single time. The leading ten clones occupy over 8% of the sample.

Results the study describes overall, beyond this receptor: In cross-validation, the 13-signature model distinguished ophthalmopathy from stable hyperthyroidism with 85% to 90% sensitivity and nearly 82% specificity, and in the test set the corresponding values were roughly 80% and 76%. No statistical method was used to set the sample size in advance, and the investigators knew which group each participant was assigned to. Most of the expanded thyroid clonotypes with a frequency above 0.001 were also detected in blood, and it was suggested that the thyroid immune response may be reflected by blood repertoires. In validation, the model predicted ophthalmopathy progression with about 64% sensitivity and 72.22% specificity; approximately 12 predicted patients were CT-confirmed with GO in a median of around 6 months.

This receptor was taken from a woman in her 30s with Graves' ophthalmopathy. Donor details come from another sample of the same person, matched by shared clones. The chain employs TRBV28 and TRBJ1-6; TRBD1 is a possible D gene, resting on 6 matching bases. Input material: blood. The DNA is as follows: TGTGCCAGTATCCAGCAGGGGATGAATTCACCCCTCCACTTT. It is translated as CASIQQGMNSPLHF.